This T cell receptor (beta chain) is drawn from a study of shared clonotypes between healthy human individuals. Profiling relied on immunoSEQ multiplex PCR, and the TCRdb table lists in-frame clones only, not all of them. The repertoire holds 2.3 million or so clones, 85% to 95% seen once, with approximately 0.4% in the top ten. V lost 1 base, J lost 1 base, and 10 bases lay in between. CDR3 length equals 15 residues. Germline V gene data show CDR1 as SGHTA and CDR2 as FQGNSA. The chain recombines TRBV7-2 with TRBJ2-5, with D hard to call. This TCR derives from a man between 18 and 29 years old in good health. Some clones in this sample may be carry-over from other donors' samples. Sequences were obtained from naive CD4+ T cells from PBMCs. Subset here: CD45RA+ positively selected. The DNA for the CDR3 is TGTGCCAGCAGCTTAGGGCCCGGGCGCCAAGAGACCCAGTACTTC. It translates to CASSLGPGRQETQYF.